A single sample is the source of the 20 T cell receptor beta chains below, sequenced in a study of T cells in Graves' hyperthyroidism and ophthalmopathy. From RNA transcripts, TCR beta CDR3 regions were amplified. In the first-round RT-PCR of the TCR CDR3, the HTBI primer set was used. One entry per CDR3 protein results from TCRdb running MiXCR on the multiplex PCR reads. The sample records about 330,000 distinct CDR3 sequences, roughly 15% being singletons. The sample comprised blood. The receptors stem from a woman between 35 and 50 years old with Graves' ophthalmopathy.

This clonotype was detected ten times or more. The V call is TRBV20-1, the J call TRBJ2-1; TRBD2 matches 12 bases. The CDR3 contains 17 residues. CDR1 is DFQATT, CDR2 SNEGSKA, per germline (reference sequence). V shed 6 bases and J 4 bases; nucleotides not matched to a gene: 13. CDR3 sequence (DNA): TGCAGTGCCTTCTCTAGCGGGAGGGCCAGCCCTTACAATGAGCAGTTCTTC. This sequence encodes CSAFSSGRASPYNEQFF.

This clonotype was seen at least ten times. The V gene is TRBV18, the J gene TRBJ2-5, with a possible D match to TRBD1 (6 bases). Per germline, CDR1 KGHSH and CDR2 LQKENI. Trimming shortened V by 6 bases and J by 2 bases, and 13 bases separated the two germline ends. The CDR3 extends over 14 amino acids. The CDR3: CASSPTGRQETQYF. In nucleotides, the CDR3 is TGTGCCAGCTCGCCGACAGGACGTCAAGAGACCCAGTACTTC.

This clonotype was seen many times. J is TRBJ1-5 and V is TRBV2, with 7 bases aligning to TRBD1. V was pared by 4 bases and J by 9 bases, with 15 bases of the junction left unmatched. Germline assignment: CDR1 SNHLY and CDR2 FYNNEI. This CDR3 comprises 16 residues. Here the CDR3 DNA reads TGTGCCAGCAGTGCGACCCTAGACAGGGCTCGAGCGCCCCAGCATTTT. Translation gives CASSATLDRARAPQHF.

In this sample, this clonotype turned up many times. The CDR3 reads CSARALGGGWETQYF. CDR3 bases: TGCAGTGCTAGAGCCCTGGGGGGGGGCTGGGAGACCCAGTACTTC. This chain joins TRBV20-1 and TRBJ2-5, with D possibly being TRBD2 (7 bases). The CDR3 length is 15 residues. The V end was cut by 1 base, the J end by 5 bases, with 17 bases between. CDR1 DFQATT and CDR2 SNEGSKA come from the germline V gene (reference sequence).

This clonotype was seen repeatedly, ten times or more. The chain links TRBV7-9 to TRBJ1-2; unclear D gene. The V end was cut by 1 base, the J end by 0 bases, with 12 bases between. The V gene's germline CDR1 is SEHNR and CDR2 FQNEAQ (reference sequence). The CDR3 is 16 residues long. DNA of the CDR3: TGTGCCAGCAGCTTAGATACAGAGAGAGCTAACTATGGCTACACCTTC. Translating gives CASSLDTERANYGYTF.

There are many counts of this clonotype. The chain has TRBV27 and TRBJ2-7; 7 bases are shared with TRBD1. V lost 5 bases to trimming and J lost 3 bases; unmatched junction nucleotides: 10. This CDR3 comprises 15 residues. Germline loops: CDR1 MNHEY, CDR2 SMNVEV (reference sequence). The CDR3 spells CASSHTGTANYEQYF. The CDR3 region has the DNA TGTGCCAGCAGTCACACAGGGACAGCAAACTACGAGCAGTACTTC.

This clonotype was seen only a few times. The chain links TRBV4-1 to TRBJ2-5, with 8 bases that match TRBD2. There are 15 residues in the CDR3. The J segment lost 5 bases and the V segment lost 4 bases, leaving 9 bases of the junction unmatched. Germline V lookup: CDR1 MGHRA, CDR2 YSYEKL. The CDR3 reads CASSRPGGAWETQYF. The CDR3 DNA follows: TGCGCCAGCAGCCGCCCCGGGGGGGCTTGGGAGACCCAGTACTTC.

The sample holds a few counts of this clonotype. This chain links TRBV12-3 or TRBV12-4 with TRBJ2-1; weak D call: TRBD1 (5 bases). Deletions cut 3 bases from V and 6 bases from J, with 9 bases between. The CDR3 length is 13 residues. CDR3 amino acids: CASSFRVSNEQFF. The CDR3 bases are TGTGCCAGCAGTTTCAGGGTATCCAATGAGCAGTTCTTC.

This clonotype was counted many times. The chain employs TRBV7-6 and TRBJ1-6, with D unclear. CDR1 and CDR2 (germline): SGHVS, FNYEAQ. Trimming removed 2 bases from V and 7 bases from J, with 12 bases in between. This CDR3 has 15 residues. CDR3 protein: CASSLLDPGNSPLHF. CDR3 nucleotide sequence: TGTGCCAGCAGCTTATTGGACCCCGGGAATTCACCCCTCCACTTT.

This clonotype has a count of ten or more. In DNA form, the CDR3 reads TGTGCCAGCAGAGTACTAGCGGGAGCTGACAATGAGCAGTTCTTC. Amino acid sequence: CASRVLAGADNEQFF. V usage is TRBV2 and J usage is TRBJ2-1; the match to TRBD2 covers 11 bases. Unmatched junction bases numbered 6, after V lost 6 bases and J lost 5 bases. The CDR3 runs 15 residues. Looked up from germline, CDR1 is SNHLY and CDR2 is FYNNEI.

In this sample, this clonotype turned up many times. The genes are TRBV11-2 and TRBJ1-1; D remains ambiguous. The CDR3 has 15 amino acids. In germline, CDR1 is SGHAT, CDR2 FQNNGV. Trimming stripped 2 bases from V and 0 bases from J, with 10 bases between. CDR3 residues: CASSLMAGMNTEAFF. CDR3 coding DNA: TGTGCCAGCAGCTTAATGGCGGGGATGAACACTGAAGCTTTCTTT.

This clonotype has a count of ten or more. The chain carries TRBV27 and TRBJ2-1; 7 bases map to TRBD1. This CDR3 region has 12 residues. Germline-derived CDR1 and CDR2 are MNHEY and SMNVEV (reference sequence). V shed 6 bases and J 7 bases; nucleotides not matched to a gene: 3. This CDR3 is CASRTGWNEQFF. CDR3 coding DNA: TGTGCCAGCAGGACAGGGTGGAATGAGCAGTTCTTC.

This clonotype was recorded many times. CDR3 in amino acids: CASSSSGDGYEQYF. In DNA, the CDR3 is TGTGCCAGCAGCTCATCAGGGGACGGCTACGAGCAGTACTTC. The rearrangement uses TRBV7-9 and TRBJ2-7; D might be TRBD1 (6 bases). The CDR3 has 14 amino acids. Trimming removed 4 bases from V and 3 bases from J, with 13 bases in between. Germline values: CDR1 SEHNR, CDR2 FQNEAQ (reference sequence).

There are many counts of this clonotype. The chain recombines TRBV28 with TRBJ2-7; possible D gene TRBD1, 5 bases. Trimming took off 3 bases at V and 3 bases at J, with 12 bases between the two ends. This CDR3 region has 14 residues. Per the germline V gene, CDR1 is MDHEN and CDR2 is SYDVKM. The CDR3 region has the DNA TGTGCCAGCAGTTTGGGGCGTAGGGACTACGAGCAGTACTTC. Amino acid sequence: CASSLGRRDYEQYF.

The J gene is TRBJ1-1, the V gene TRBV6-5, with D possibly matching TRBD1 (6 bases). The CDR3 contains 15 residues. V lost 7 bases, J lost 1 base, and 16 bases lay in between. Germline V gene sequence: CDR1 MNHEY, CDR2 SVGAGI. The CDR3 nucleotides are TGTGCCAGCATCCCCGTGGGGGGCGCGAACACTGAAGCTTTCTTT. Translating it yields CASIPVGGANTEAFF.

The table lists this clonotype with a few counts. The chain couples TRBV7-8 to TRBJ2-1; a possible D gene is TRBD2 (5 bases). Trimming shortened V by 4 bases and J by 0 bases, and 10 bases separated the two germline ends. The V gene's germline CDR1 is SGHVS and CDR2 FQNEAQ. The length of the CDR3 is 15 residues. The DNA for the CDR3 is TGTGCCAGCAGCTCCCTGAGCGGCTCCTACAATGAGCAGTTCTTC. Its translation is CASSSLSGSYNEQFF.

In its sample, this clonotype was seen many times. V gene TRBV11-2 combines with J gene TRBJ2-7, with unresolved D. The V gene lost 5 bases and the J gene lost 4 bases, with 24 bases spanning the gap. The CDR3 consists of 17 residues. Per the germline V gene, CDR1 is SGHAT and CDR2 is FQNNGV. The CDR3 reads CASSPPAEPRTRYEQYF. The DNA of the CDR3 is TGTGCCAGCAGCCCCCCAGCCGAGCCTAGAACAAGATACGAGCAGTACTTC.

This clonotype was seen a single time. The V and J genes are TRBV7-6 and TRBJ2-2; D may match TRBD1 or TRBD2 (6 bases each). This CDR3 region has 16 residues. V lost 4 bases to trimming and J lost 6 bases, with 18 bases between them. From germline, CDR1 is SGHVS and CDR2 FNYEAQ. Here the CDR3 DNA reads TGTGCCAGCAGCTCAGTCCCTCGGGGGCTCGCCGGGGAGCTGTTTTTT. Translation: CASSSVPRGLAGELFF.

This clonotype was seen at least ten times. The chain uses TRBV10-3 and TRBJ2-5; 7 positions match TRBD1. Germline CDR1 ENHRY, CDR2 SYGVKD. The CDR3 sequence is 13 residues long. V lost 4 bases and J lost 1; bases outside the gene matches: 0. This CDR3 is CAISGTGQETQYF. In DNA form, the CDR3 reads TGTGCCATCAGTGGGACAGGCCAAGAGACCCAGTACTTC.

This clonotype was counted between two and nine times. A much larger clone differs by one base, so this may be a read error. The rearrangement links TRBV12-3 or TRBV12-4 to TRBJ2-2, with D possibly being TRBD1 (6 bases). V shed 6 bases and J shed 6 bases, with 17 bases lying between them. There are 15 residues in the CDR3. CDR3 DNA: TGTGCCAGCAGCCCCATCAGGGGTAAAGCCGGGGAGCTGTTTTTT. It codes for CASSPIRGKAGELFF.